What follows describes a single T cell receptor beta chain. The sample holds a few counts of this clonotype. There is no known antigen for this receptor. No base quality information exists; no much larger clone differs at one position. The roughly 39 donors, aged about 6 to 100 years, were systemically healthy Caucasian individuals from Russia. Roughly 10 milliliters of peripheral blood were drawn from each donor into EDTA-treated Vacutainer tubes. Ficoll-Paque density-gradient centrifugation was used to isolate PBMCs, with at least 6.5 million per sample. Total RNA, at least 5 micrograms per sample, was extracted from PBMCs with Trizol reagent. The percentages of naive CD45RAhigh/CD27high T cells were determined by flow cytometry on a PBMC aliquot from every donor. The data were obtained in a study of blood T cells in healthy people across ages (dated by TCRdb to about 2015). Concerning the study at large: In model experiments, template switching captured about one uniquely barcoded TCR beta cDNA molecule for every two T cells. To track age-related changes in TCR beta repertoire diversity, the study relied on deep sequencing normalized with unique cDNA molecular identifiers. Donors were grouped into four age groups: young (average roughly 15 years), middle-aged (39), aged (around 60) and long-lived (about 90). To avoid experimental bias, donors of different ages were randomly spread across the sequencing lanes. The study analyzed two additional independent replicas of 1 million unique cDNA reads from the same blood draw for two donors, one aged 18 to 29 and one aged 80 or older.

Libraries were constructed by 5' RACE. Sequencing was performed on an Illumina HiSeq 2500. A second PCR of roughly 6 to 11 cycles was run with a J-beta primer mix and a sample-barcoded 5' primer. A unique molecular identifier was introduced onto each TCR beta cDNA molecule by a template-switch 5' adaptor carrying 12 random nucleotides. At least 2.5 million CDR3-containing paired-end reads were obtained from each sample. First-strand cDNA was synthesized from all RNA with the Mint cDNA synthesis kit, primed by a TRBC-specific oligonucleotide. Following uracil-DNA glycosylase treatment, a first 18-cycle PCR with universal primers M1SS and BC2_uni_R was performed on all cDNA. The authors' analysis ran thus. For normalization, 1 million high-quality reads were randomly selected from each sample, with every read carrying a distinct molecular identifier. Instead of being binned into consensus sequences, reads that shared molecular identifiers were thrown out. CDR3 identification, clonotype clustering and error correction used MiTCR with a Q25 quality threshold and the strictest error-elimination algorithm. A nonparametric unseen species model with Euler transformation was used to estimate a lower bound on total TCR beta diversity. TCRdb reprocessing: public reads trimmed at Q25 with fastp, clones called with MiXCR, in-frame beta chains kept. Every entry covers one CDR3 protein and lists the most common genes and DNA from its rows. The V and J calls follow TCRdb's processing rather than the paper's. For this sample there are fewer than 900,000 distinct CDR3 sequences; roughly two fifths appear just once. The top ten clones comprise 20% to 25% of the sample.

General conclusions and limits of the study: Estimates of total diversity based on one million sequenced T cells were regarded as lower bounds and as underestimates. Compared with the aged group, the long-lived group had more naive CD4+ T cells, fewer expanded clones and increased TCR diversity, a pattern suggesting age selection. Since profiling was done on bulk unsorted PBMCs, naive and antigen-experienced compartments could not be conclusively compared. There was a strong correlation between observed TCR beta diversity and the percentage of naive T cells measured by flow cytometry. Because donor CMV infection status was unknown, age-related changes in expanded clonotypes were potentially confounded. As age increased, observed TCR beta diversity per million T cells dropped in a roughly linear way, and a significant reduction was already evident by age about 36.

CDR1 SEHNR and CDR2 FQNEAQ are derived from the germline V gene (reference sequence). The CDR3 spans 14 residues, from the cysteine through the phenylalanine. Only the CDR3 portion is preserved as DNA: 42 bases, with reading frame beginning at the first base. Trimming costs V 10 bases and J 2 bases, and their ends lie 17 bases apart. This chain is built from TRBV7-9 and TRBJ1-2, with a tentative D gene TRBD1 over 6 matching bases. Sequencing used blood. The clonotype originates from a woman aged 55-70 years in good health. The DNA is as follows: TGTGCCACCACGACTACAACAGGGAACTATGGCTACACCTTC. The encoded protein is CATTTTTGNYGYTF.